What follows is one T cell receptor (beta chain) and its context. The clone's antigen remains unknown. Relative to the germline gene, one junction end is altered; a read error may explain this. This sample stems from a study of cytomegalovirus exposure and HLA in healthy donors (dated by TCRdb to the late 2010s). Study-level background: An earlier analysis of some 550 of the donors reported 250 to 300 Gb of sequence data and roughly 100 million unique TCR beta sequences from about 179 million T cells. A later analysis re-examined previously published TCR beta repertoires from more than 550 donors and added high-resolution HLA genotyping to investigate patterns of TCR occurrence. The study aimed to test whether signatures of past pathogen exposure could be identified by cataloging public T cell receptors. Donor age, sex, ethnicity and CMV serostatus were compiled alongside the repertoire data. Five DR-DQ haplotypes were handled as single units for association and clustering, since linkage in the cohort was strong. Among several hundred genotyped donors of the cohort, an average of roughly 230,000 unique TCR beta nucleotide sequences was sequenced per donor, of which about 20% were non-productive. To predict cytomegalovirus infection status, the study combined high-throughput TCR immunosequencing, statistical association of individual TCRs with disease status, and machine learning. Both class I and class II loci were covered by HLA typing, at four-digit resolution. A later genetic analysis used genome-wide SNP genotypes for about 55% of the 666 donors, treating that subset as a discovery cohort. In addition to the first cohort of 666 subjects, a separate validation cohort of 130 or so different subjects was used. The later analysis used no new phenotypic data to find candidate immune exposures, relying instead on TCR beta sequences and their occurrence across donors. All discovery cohort repertoires had been generated using a single sequencing platform. The number of typed donors differed by locus: roughly 620-630 for A, B, C, DRB1 and DQB1; some 540 for DQA1; some 610 for DPA1; and roughly 450 for DPB1. Using immunosequencing, the study profiled T cell repertoires from fewer than 850 subjects and related those repertoires to cytomegalovirus serostatus. Approximately 300 gigabases of sequencing data and 75 million to 85 million unique TCR sequences made up an early release that covered fewer than 650 HLA-typed donors. Among the approximately 400 genotyped donors, 81% belonged to the genetic ancestry cluster associated with self-reported Caucasian donors. An earlier analysis of some 600 of the donors applied high-throughput TCR beta sequencing to assess whether each TCR beta V gene segment acted as functional or pseudogenic. The paper as a whole reports these results and caveats: An earlier analysis of several hundred of the donors showed that most TCR beta V segments appeared in productive rearrangements either about 87% or about 30% of the time, which broadly matched IMGT annotations. This cohort had only TCR beta chains sequenced, and the lack of alpha or paired-chain data limited which features could be detected. A group of highly shared sequence variants was considered likely to be a technical artifact of the sequencing pipeline. Because the 87-base-pair reads could not distinguish some IMGT-functional V segments, including TRBV6-2 and TRBV6-3, those segments were excluded. At a false discovery rate of 0.05, a later analysis linked roughly 17,000 TCR beta sequences to specific HLA alleles. According to a later analysis, TCR association rates differed among HLA loci, with DRB1 alleles showing the most associated TCRs and HLA-C alleles showing the fewest. In vitro tests confirmed that a few of the cytomegalovirus-associated TCR beta chains recognize cytomegalovirus antigens. For the cohort, immune exposure information was limited to CMV serostatus. Because counts were too low, about 17 rarely observed V segments, including chromosome 9 orphons, were excluded from the earlier analysis of about 500 of the donors. According to a later analysis, most CMV-associated TCR beta chains appeared to be HLA-restricted, and the HLA associations seemed to be driven largely by CMV exposure. Linkage disequilibrium might explain the correlated functional status among segregating V segments, but an unknown experimental factor could not be ruled out. When HLA alleles, especially DR and DQ, strongly co-occurred, TCR associations were difficult to assign to individual alleles. A later genetic analysis reported fewer N-insertions in productive TCRs among donors in an Asian-associated ancestry cluster than the roughly 720-donor mean. The classifier was reported to diagnose cytomegalovirus status with high specificity and sensitivity in both the original and validation cohorts. According to a later analysis, parvovirus B19, influenza, CMV and Epstein-Barr virus appeared linked to several top co-occurrence clusters. A total of 150 or so TCR beta chains were listed by the study as associated with cytomegalovirus. The authors suggested that the approach could potentially be generalized to other disease states and immunological phenotypes. Across donors, most TCR sequences were observed very rarely, whereas some public TCRs were present in many individuals. Because HLA typing was missing for some donors at each locus, association tests included only the typed subset. Sequencing depth was assumed to be roughly uniform across donors in the presence/absence analyses, though that assumption may not hold. A further reported finding was that TCR beta sequences accurately predicted the HLA-A and HLA-B alleles for most subjects in the first cohort. In a later analysis, HLA-associated TCR beta chains showed more clonal expansion and lower generation probabilities than non-associated chains that were equally common. V-gene and J-gene trimming of TCR beta chains was associated with a missense DCLRE1C variant in a later genetic analysis, and the association was replicated in an independent cohort.

Receptor libraries were prepared by the immunoSEQ multiplex PCR assay. For the multiplex PCR, a mixture combining 60 forward primers for TCR Vbeta segments and 13 reverse primers for TCR Jbeta segments was used. A multiplex PCR assay on genomic DNA amplified the CDR3 region of rearranged TCR beta genes. On the Illumina HiSeq System, the amplified TCR beta libraries were sequenced as 87-base-pair reads. Turning to the authors' computational methods: A later analysis counted some 74 million unique TCR beta chains across the 666 repertoires, and some 12 million of these chains were shared by at least two donors. A nearest-neighbor algorithm error-corrected the raw reads and collapsed the reads into unique sequences, merging closely related sequences to remove PCR and sequencing errors. V, D and J gene segments were assigned by aligning CDR3 sequences to IMGT reference sequences. Each retained sequence needed at least a six-nucleotide match to both a V gene segment and a J gene segment. A rearrangement counted as productive if the CDR3 had no stop codons and remained in frame with V and J, and every other rearrangement counted as non-productive. CDR3 was defined according to IMGT convention as the region running from the second conserved V-encoded cysteine to the conserved J-encoded phenylalanine. Sequences without an unambiguous match to a single V gene segment were excluded from the earlier analysis of over 500 of the donors. In an earlier analysis of some 590 of the donors, V segments were called functional above 56.7% productive rearrangements and were called segregating when the between-donor standard deviation exceeded 5%. A statistical classification framework was developed to diagnose cytomegalovirus status using the catalog of TCR beta chain sequences. In a later analysis, V and J genes were assigned by comparing TCR nucleotide sequences against IMGT/GENE-DB human TR gene sequences. Using the TCRdist pipeline, a later analysis assigned CDR3 sequences along with most-parsimonious VDJ recombination scenarios. In a later analysis, each TCR beta chain was defined by its CDR3 amino acid sequence together with its V-gene family, and reads lacking a unique V-gene family were excluded. As a way to deal with suspected cross-contamination and a sequencing artifact, a later analysis dropped 592 nucleotide sequences that were highly shared and had low generation probability. A later analysis calculated a clonal expansion index for each public chain from normalized within-repertoire ranks of inferred template counts. A later analysis computed generation probabilities with a VDJ recombination model fitted to out-of-frame rearrangements, and checked the results against IGoR. Hypergeometric tests were used in a later analysis to score TCR-TCR, TCR-HLA and TCR-CMV co-occurrence, with a repertoire-size bias correction applied to the TCR pairs. In a later analysis, false discovery rates were estimated by permuting HLA or CMV assignments 20 times. A later analysis grouped co-occurring TCRs with DBSCAN, adding TCRdist sequence similarity when clustering within HLA-allele-positive subsets. Co-occurrence clustering excluded repertoires with fewer than 30,000 or more than 120,000 public chains, plus five with anomalous nucleotide sharing. TCRdb carries this immuneACCESS record with in-frame sequences only. Its versions omit some clonotypes, under half of them owing to an unresolved V gene in the studies checked, with the rest unexplained. The DNA was the basis for D and trimming; V, J and clone size are from that table. In all, the sample holds 200,000 to 250,000 clones, and roughly four fifths of those were seen once. Clones ranked in the top ten supply roughly 0.58% of the sample.

CDR1 is given as MDHEN and CDR2 as SYDVKM, both from the germline V gene. The CDR3 starts with the cysteine, ends with the phenylalanine, and has 15 residues. CDR3 DNA is the only sequence kept; it has 45 bases, read in frame from the first base. In total, about 650 healthy bone marrow donors made up the cohort. At the time of sampling, all cohort members were nominally healthy, though unrecorded immune exposures were likely present. The donor tested CMV seronegative, placing the donor among the roughly 400 seronegative members of the cohort. A peripheral blood sample was provided by each donor, and peripheral blood mononuclear cells were used for TCR beta sequencing. The Qiagen DNeasy Blood Extraction Kit was used to extract genomic DNA from the blood cell samples.

Sequencing input: PBMCs. This TCR derives from a woman aged 35 to 49 in good health and CMV-seronegative. In this chain, TRBV28 is recombined with TRBJ1-5; TRBD1 matches 7 bases in the middle. The nucleotide sequence is TGTGCCAGCCGGGGAGGTGACAGGGTAACTCAGCCCCGGCATTTT. Its translation is CASRGGDRVTQPRHF. This CDR3, with the reference TRBV28 and TRBJ1-5 proteins standing in past its ends, gives the full variable domain DVKVTQSSRYLVKRTGEKVFLECVQDMDHENMFWYRQDPGLGLRLIYFSYDVKMKEKGDIPEGYSVSREKKERFSLILESASTNQTSMYLCASRGGDRVTQPRHFGDGTRLSIL.